These T cell receptor beta chains were read from a single sample in a study of blood T cell repertoires in COVID-19. Some clones are missing from TCRdb's copy, which holds only in-frame ones; the method was immunoSEQ multiplex PCR. Of over 300,000 clones in the sample, about 85% are singletons; the top ten hold about 6%. The sample taken for sequencing was PBMCs or T cells enriched from blood (not recorded which). All receptors come from a woman under 40 who had recovered from COVID-19. The CDR3 runs from the conserved cysteine through the conserved F or W. The D gene is left open where the match is weak. Where a row states a size, it is once, few, many or the class of an expanded clone; other rows omit it.

j_call v_call d_call clone_size cdr3_nt cdr3_aa
TRBJ1-5 TRBV6-5 NA NA TGTGCCAGCAGTTACGGCGGGTGGCGAAGCAATCAGCCCCAGCATTTT CASSYGGWRSNQPQHF
TRBJ2-1 TRBV4-2 NA NA TGTGCCAGCAGCCAAGAGACTCGCGACGATGAGCAGTTCTTC CASSQETRDDEQFF
TRBJ2-7 TRBV5-1 TRBD1 NA TGCGCCAGCAGCGGTCGGACAGGGGGCCCATCCGAGCAGTACTTC CASSGRTGGPSEQYF
TRBJ1-6 TRBV7-2 TRBD1 NA TGTGCCAGCAGCCCAGGGGGCACCTATAATTCACCCCTCCACTTT CASSPGGTYNSPLHF
TRBJ1-2 TRBV5-4 TRBD1 NA TGTGCCAGCAGCTTCCGGGACAGCTTGTATGGCTACACCTTC CASSFRDSLYGYTF
TRBJ2-7 TRBV7-8 NA NA TGTGCCAGCAGCTTTGGCCCGCGGACCTACGAGCAGTACTTC CASSFGPRTYEQYF
TRBJ1-2 TRBV6-5 TRBD1 NA TGTGCCAGCAGTTACTCGGGACAGGGGGTTTATGGCTACACCTTC CASSYSGQGVYGYTF
TRBJ2-7 TRBV4-3 NA NA TGCGCCAGCAGCCAAGAGGGCCGGGGATCCTACGAGCAGTACTTC CASSQEGRGSYEQYF
TRBJ1-1 TRBV6-6 TRBD1 NA TGTGCCAGCAGCACGGGACAGGGCGACACTGAAGCTTTCTTT CASSTGQGDTEAFF
TRBJ1-5 TRBV19 TRBD1 NA TGTGCCAGTACTCAAGACAGGGGGGGGCCCCAGCATTTT CASTQDRGGPQHF
TRBJ1-4 TRBV7-9 TRBD1 NA TGTGCCAGCAGCTTAGCGATGACAGGGTTGTTCGTAAGTGAAAAACTGTTTTTT CASSLAMTGLFVSEKLFF
TRBJ2-1 TRBV29-1 NA once TGCAGCGTTGAATACGAACAGGGCAAACGTGGTGAGCAGTTCTTC CSVEYEQGKRGEQFF
TRBJ1-1 TRBV6-2/TRBV6-3 NA few TGTGCCAGCAGTTACGGCAGGATGAACACTGAAGCTTTCTTT CASSYGRMNTEAFF
TRBJ2-3 TRBV5-6 TRBD2 NA TGTGCCAGCAGCTTGGGACTAGCGGGGGGACCTAATACGCAGTATTTT CASSLGLAGGPNTQYF
TRBJ2-1 TRBV6-5 NA NA TGTGCCAGCAGAGTGCAAATCGGGATCTACAATGAGCAGTTCTTC CASRVQIGIYNEQFF
TRBJ2-1 TRBV6-5 NA NA TGTGCCAGCAGTACCGGACAGGGAGGGAATGAGCAGTTCTTC CASSTGQGGNEQFF
TRBJ1-4 TRBV6-4 NA NA TGTGCCAGCAGTGACCTCGACGGGAGGTTTTTT CASSDLDGRFF